The 16 T cell receptor beta chains in this list originate from one sample, sequenced in a study of T cell responses to AZD1222 COVID-19 vaccine. The table came from immunoSEQ multiplex PCR; TCRdb's copy has only in-frame clones and leaves some out. There are some 80,000 clones in the sample; roughly nine tenths occur only once, and 5.5% to 8% lies in the top ten. The sequences come from peripheral blood, collected on day 0 of AZD1222 vaccination. These receptors originate from an adult in good health.

This clone was counted between two and nine times. The gene calls are TRBV29-1 and TRBJ2-7; D gene ambiguous. V gave up 4 bases and J gave up 7 bases, with 11 bases separating them. The germline CDR1 and CDR2 sequences are SQVTM and ANQGSEA. CDR3 size: 11 residues. The CDR3: CSVGYIGEQYF. CDR3 DNA: TGCAGCGTTGGGTACATCGGGGAGCAGTACTTC.

Only one count was recorded for this clone. One end of the junction is discordant with germline, which a read error may explain. This chain joins TRBV28 and TRBJ2-7, with D tentatively TRBD1 or TRBD2 (5 bases each). Germline CDR1 MDHEN, CDR2 SYDVKM. This CDR3 has 11 amino acids. Here the CDR3 DNA reads TGTGCCAGCAGTACCCGAGGAAGGGGACACTTC. Encoded protein: CASSTRGRGHF.

V gene TRBV6-1 combines with J gene TRBJ1-5; D not certain. The CDR3 sequence is 14 residues long. The germline V gene has CDR1 MNHNS and CDR2 SASEGT. Trimming shortened V by 0 bases and J by 3 bases, and 6 bases separated the two germline ends. Here the CDR3 reads CASSEAGFNQPQHF. CDR3 bases: TGTGCCAGCAGTGAAGCGGGGTTCAATCAGCCCCAGCATTTT.

CDR3 coding DNA: TGTGCCAGCAGTCCCGGGGAGGGACGGGGCTACACCTTC. Protein product: CASSPGEGRGYTF. The rearrangement links TRBV25-1 to TRBJ1-2; a weak D match, TRBD1 (5 bases). This CDR3 is 13 amino acids long. Trimming stripped 5 bases from V and 8 bases from J, with 15 bases between. Germline CDR1 reads MGHDK; CDR2 reads SYGVNS.

This clone came up once. The rearrangement uses TRBV19 and TRBJ2-7; TRBD2 matches 9 bases. Germline V CDR1 and CDR2: LNHDA, SQIVND (reference sequence). The CDR3 extends over 15 amino acids. The V gene end was trimmed by 5 bases and the J gene end by 6 bases; junction bases not matched to a gene: 11. CDR3 sequence reads: CASSVAGATSAEQYF. DNA for the CDR3: TGTGCCAGTAGTGTAGCGGGAGCCACATCAGCCGAGCAGTACTTC. The full variable domain, completed using reference TRBV19 and TRBJ2-7, is DGGITQSPKYLFRKEGQNVTLSCEQNLNHDAMYWYRQDPGQGLRLIYYSQIVNDFQKGDIAEGYSVSREKKESFPLTVTSAQKNPTAFYLCASSVAGATSAEQYFGPGTRLTVT.

The chain links TRBV6-6 to TRBJ2-1; 10 bases agree with TRBD2. CDR1 MNHNY and CDR2 SVGAGI come from the germline V gene (reference sequence). With 7 bases clipped from V and 4 bases from J, the junction kept 7 bases outside the gene matches. This CDR3 has 15 amino acids. The CDR3 sequence: CASIHSGGAYNEQFF. CDR3 coding DNA: TGTGCCAGCATCCACAGCGGGGGGGCATACAATGAGCAGTTCTTC.

The V and J genes are TRBV28 and TRBJ2-7; TRBD2 might be the D (6 bases). Germline V gene data show CDR1 as MDHEN and CDR2 as SYDVKM. The CDR3 has 13 amino acids. The V and J ends lost 6 bases and 3 bases respectively, with 12 bases between them. CDR3 in DNA: TGTGCCAGCAGCCCGGGACTCCTCTACGAGCAGTACTTC. Translating gives CASSPGLLYEQYF.

The chain recombines TRBV24-1 with TRBJ2-1, with TRBD2 identical over 11 bases. The germline gives CDR1 KGHDR, CDR2 SFDVKD. V shed 3 bases and J 5 bases; nucleotides not matched to a gene: 2. This CDR3 has 15 amino acids. As DNA, the CDR3 is TGTGCCACCAGTGATGGGACTAGCGGAAACAATGAGCAGTTCTTC. It codes for CATSDGTSGNNEQFF.

The chain is built from TRBV6-4 and TRBJ2-1; D ambiguous. CDR1 and CDR2 (germline): MRHNA, SNTAGT. V lost 6 bases and J lost 7, with 13 bases in between. CDR3 length: 13 residues. The CDR3: CASSKELSNEQFF. CDR3 DNA sequence: TGTGCCAGCAGCAAGGAACTCTCAAATGAGCAGTTCTTC.

The genes are TRBV6-5 and TRBJ2-7; D is possibly TRBD1 or TRBD2 (5 bases each). Between the trimmed V and J ends, which lost 6 bases and 1 base, there was a span of 7 bases. The length of the CDR3 is 12 residues. From germline, CDR1 is MNHEY and CDR2 SVGAGI. CDR3 sequence reads: CASRGESYEQYF. The CDR3 region has the DNA TGTGCCAGCAGGGGGGAATCCTACGAGCAGTACTTC.

This clone appeared a single time. The V and J genes are TRBV25-1 and TRBJ2-3, with TRBD2 as a possible D gene (6 bases). Germline lookup yields CDR1 MGHDK and CDR2 SYGVNS. This CDR3 has 17 residues. Trimming removed 1 base at V and 3 bases at J, with 17 bases between. In DNA form, the CDR3 reads TGTGCCAGCAGTGAATGGCTAGGAGGGGTCGGGACAGATACGCAGTATTTT. It is translated as CASSEWLGGVGTDTQYF.

The chain carries TRBV7-9 and TRBJ1-1; TRBD1 matches at 7 bases. CDR3 length: 14 residues. CDR1 is SEHNR and CDR2 is FQNEAQ in the germline V gene (reference sequence). Losses at the gene ends were 5 bases for V and 4 bases for J; bases not matched to a gene: 7. The CDR3 DNA sequence: TGTGCCAGCAGCCCAGACAGGGAGACCACTGAAGCTTTCTTT. This translates into CASSPDRETTEAFF.

This clone was observed once. The chain links TRBV10-2 to TRBJ2-1, with 8 bases that match TRBD2. Germline assignment: CDR1 WSHSY and CDR2 SAAADI. This CDR3 has 15 residues. Trimming took 3 bases from V and 4 from J; bases not matched to a gene: 5. CDR3 sequence (DNA): TGCGCCAGCAGTGACTTCGGGGGGGCTTACAATGAGCAGTTCTTC. The encoded protein is CASSDFGGAYNEQFF.

The rearrangement uses TRBV19 and TRBJ2-1; 9 positions match TRBD2. This CDR3 is 16 amino acids long. Germline V gene data show CDR1 as LNHDA and CDR2 as SQIVND (reference sequence). Trimming removed 4 bases from V and 5 bases from J; junction bases left unmatched: 9. The CDR3 sequence: CASSTKAGGTNNEQFF. CDR3 bases: TGTGCCAGTAGTACAAAAGCGGGAGGAACTAACAATGAGCAGTTCTTC.

The V call is TRBV7-6, the J call TRBJ1-2; 9 positions agree with TRBD1. Germline trimming cut 2 bases from V and 7 bases from J; bases unmatched to any gene: 5. Germline V gene lookup returns CDR1 SGHVS and CDR2 FNYEAQ. This CDR3 comprises 14 residues. DNA for the CDR3: TGTGCCAGCAGCTTAACAGGGGGCAATGGTGGCTACACCTTC. Amino acids: CASSLTGGNGGYTF.

J is TRBJ1-5 and V is TRBV7-9; no clear D gene. V was clipped by 6 bases and J by 0 bases, with 12 bases between them. Germline CDR1 and CDR2: SEHNR and FQNEAQ (reference sequence). The CDR3 runs 15 residues. In DNA, the CDR3 is TGTGCCAGCAGTCCTCGGGGAGATAGCAATCAGCCCCAGCATTTT. It yields the protein CASSPRGDSNQPQHF.